These 29 T cell receptor beta chains were all obtained from the same sample, sequenced in a study of shared clonotypes between healthy human individuals. Terminally differentiated effector memory CD45RA+ cells were left out of the naive CD8 fraction, which was CD45RO-negative and positively selected for CCR7. Using immunoSEQ multiplex PCR, the repertoire was profiled, and TCRdb retains in-frame clones only, with some absent. Of roughly 1,800,000 clones listed, approximately 94% are singletons. Sequenced material: naive CD8+ T cells sorted from blood. The origin of the receptors is a man between 18 and 29 years old in good health.

The gene calls are TRBV4-2 and TRBJ1-2, with TRBD1 matching 8 bases. CDR3 length equals 14 residues. CDR1 and CDR2 (germline): LGHNA, YNFKEQ. Trimming at V came to 5 bases and at J to 6 bases, leaving 8 bases not matched to a gene. The CDR3 reads CASSYTPGQDGYTF. In nucleotides, the CDR3 is TGTGCCAGCAGCTACACTCCGGGACAGGATGGCTACACCTTC.

The chain joins TRBV10-1 to TRBJ2-3, with D unresolved. The ends were cut back, 10 bases at V and 2 bases at J, with 16 bases in the middle. This CDR3 has 14 amino acids. CDR1 and CDR2 from the germline V gene are WNHNN and SYGVQD (reference sequence). In nucleotides, the CDR3 is TGCGCCAACCTCGACATCCCGACCACAGATACGCAGTATTTT. It is translated as CANLDIPTTDTQYF.

The chain employs TRBV13 and TRBJ2-5; D possibly corresponds to TRBD2 (5 bases). Trimming cost V 5 bases and J 5 bases, with 18 bases left between them. This CDR3 contains 15 residues. Germline V CDR1 and CDR2: PRHDT, FYEKMQ (reference sequence). This CDR3 reads CASSTSSRMWETQYF. The CDR3 DNA is TGTGCCAGCAGCACCTCTAGCCGGATGTGGGAGACCCAGTACTTC.

This chain uses TRBV2 with TRBJ2-7, with 7 bases aligning to TRBD2. V shed 2 bases and J 1 base; nucleotides not matched to a gene: 8. The germline V gene has CDR1 SNHLY and CDR2 FYNNEI. This CDR3 spans 16 amino acids. CDR3 in amino acids: CASSESTSALSYEQYF. The CDR3 nucleotides read TGTGCCAGCAGTGAATCCACTAGCGCATTATCCTACGAGCAGTACTTC. The variable domain in full, with the rest retrieved from reference TRBV2 and TRBJ2-7, is EPEVTQTPSHQVTQMGQEVILRCVPISNHLYFYWYRQILGQKVEFLVSFYNNEISEKSEIFDDQFSVERPDGSNFTLKIRSTKLEDSAMYFCASSESTSALSYEQYFGPGTRLTVT.

The chain employs TRBV5-1 and TRBJ1-3; D gene ambiguous. Deletions cut 0 bases from V and 0 bases from J, with 7 bases between. Germline V gene lookup returns CDR1 SGHRS and CDR2 YFSETQ. This CDR3 region has 15 residues. CDR3 sequence: CASSLEQNSGNTIYF. DNA for the CDR3: TGCGCCAGCAGCTTGGAACAGAACTCTGGAAACACCATATATTTT.

In regard to this clone: Other nucleotide sequences from this sample produce the same CDR3. The J gene is TRBJ2-1, the V gene TRBV20-1; D not resolved. V gave up 4 bases and J gave up 5 bases, with 3 bases separating them. The CDR3 extends over 10 amino acids. CDR1 DFQATT and CDR2 SNEGSKA come from the germline V gene (reference sequence). CDR3 in DNA: TGCAGTGCTACGCACAATGAGCAGTTCTTC. Encoded protein: CSATHNEQFF.

The chain carries TRBV18 and TRBJ2-7; D is undetermined. Germline CDR1 and CDR2: KGHSH and LQKENI. The CDR3 consists of 13 residues. V was shortened by 0 bases and J by 9 bases, with 12 bases between the two germline ends. The CDR3 DNA reads TGTGCCAGCTCACCACCCGAATCCAACGGGCAGTACTTC. As protein: CASSPPESNGQYF.

The chain couples TRBV18 to TRBJ2-5; tentatively, D is TRBD1 (5 bases). CDR1 is KGHSH and CDR2 is LQKENI in the germline V gene. V was trimmed by 3 bases and J by 2 bases, leaving 16 bases between them. This CDR3 comprises 16 residues. The CDR3 nucleotides are TGTGCCAGCTCACCTCTTATGACAGAAGAACAAGAGACCCAGTACTTC. Its protein product is CASSPLMTEEQETQYF.

This rearrangement joins TRBV2 to TRBJ1-5, with TRBD1 matching 7 bases. After removal of 5 bases from V and 4 bases from J, the junction contained 8 bases not matched to a gene. This CDR3 contains 15 residues. Germline V gene lookup returns CDR1 SNHLY and CDR2 FYNNEI. Here the CDR3 reads CASSFRTGDNQPQHF. As DNA, the CDR3 is TGTGCCAGCAGTTTCCGGACAGGAGATAATCAGCCCCAGCATTTT. Looking up the rest from reference TRBV2 and TRBJ1-5 gives the full variable domain: EPEVTQTPSHQVTQMGQEVILRCVPISNHLYFYWYRQILGQKVEFLVSFYNNEISEKSEIFDDQFSVERPDGSNFTLKIRSTKLEDSAMYFCASSFRTGDNQPQHFGDGTRLSIL.

About this clone: Other DNA variants within this sample encode the same CDR3. V is TRBV29-1 and J is TRBJ2-5; 10 bases align to TRBD1. Germline V lookup: CDR1 SQVTM, CDR2 ANQGSEA. The length of the CDR3 is 12 residues. V was pared by 4 bases and J by 4 bases, with 0 bases of the junction left unmatched. The CDR3 sequence is CSVGTGGETQYF. CDR3 sequence (DNA): TGCAGCGTTGGGACAGGGGGAGAGACCCAGTACTTC.

The rearrangement joins TRBV7-8 to TRBJ2-3; 10 bases align to TRBD1. The CDR3 has 16 amino acids. Trimming at V came to 5 bases and at J to 3 bases, leaving 8 bases not matched to a gene. Germline V gene data show CDR1 as SGHVS and CDR2 as FQNEAQ. This chain's CDR3 is CASSQPTGGATDTQYF. CDR3 DNA sequence: TGTGCCAGCAGCCAACCGACAGGGGGCGCTACAGATACGCAGTATTTT.

This chain connects TRBV7-9 to TRBJ1-2; TRBD1 matches 8 bases. This CDR3 region has 15 residues. The V and J ends lost 3 bases and 4 bases, in that order; junction bases with no gene match: 7. Per germline, CDR1 SEHNR and CDR2 FQNEAQ (reference sequence). Here the CDR3 DNA reads TGTGCCAGCAGCTTTACGACAGGGGTCCTCTATGGCTACACCTTC. Translation: CASSFTTGVLYGYTF.

About this clone: At the DNA level, this CDR3 is encoded by other sequences in the same sample as well. The chain carries TRBV4-1 and TRBJ2-7; no reliable D call. V was clipped by 1 base and J by 1 base, with 8 bases between them. CDR3 length equals 14 residues. Looked up from germline, CDR1 is MGHRA and CDR2 is YSYEKL. Written as DNA, the CDR3 is TGCGCCAGCAGCCAAGGTCTGTTGTCCTACGAGCAGTACTTC. As protein: CASSQGLLSYEQYF.

This chain uses TRBV19 with TRBJ1-1, with D possibly TRBD1 on 5 matching bases. V shed 5 bases and J shed 7 bases, with 11 bases lying between them. The CDR3 covers 12 residues. Germline values: CDR1 LNHDA, CDR2 SQIVND (reference sequence). CDR3 coding DNA: TGTGCCAGTAGTTCGGGGGTTAGTGAAGCTTTCTTT. Translation gives CASSSGVSEAFF. Looking up the rest from reference TRBV19 and TRBJ1-1 gives the full variable domain: DGGITQSPKYLFRKEGQNVTLSCEQNLNHDAMYWYRQDPGQGLRLIYYSQIVNDFQKGDIAEGYSVSREKKESFPLTVTSAQKNPTAFYLCASSSGVSEAFFGQGTRLTVV.

The chain uses TRBV2 and TRBJ2-5; TRBD2 is a possible D gene (5 bases). V lost 4 bases and J 2 bases, leaving 23 bases between the germline ends. The CDR3 spans 18 residues. Germline CDR1 is SNHLY and CDR2 is FYNNEI. The CDR3 spells CASSGDEGGAPSQETQYF. DNA of the CDR3: TGTGCCAGCAGTGGGGATGAAGGAGGAGCGCCCAGTCAAGAGACCCAGTACTTC.

CDR3 in DNA: TGTGCCAGCAGAGTGGACAATAACTACGAGCAGTACTTC. Encoded protein: CASRVDNNYEQYF. This rearrangement joins TRBV2 to TRBJ2-7, with D perhaps matching TRBD1 (5 bases). With 6 bases removed from V and 3 bases from J, the gap between germline ends came to 12 bases. Germline CDR1 SNHLY, CDR2 FYNNEI. The CDR3 loop spans 13 amino acids.

To note about this clone: Other nucleotide sequences from this sample produce the same CDR3. The V gene is TRBV19, the J gene TRBJ2-7; D ambiguous. V lost 5 bases to trimming and J lost 3 bases, with 11 bases between them. Germline CDR1 reads LNHDA; CDR2 reads SQIVND (reference sequence). CDR3 length equals 13 residues. The CDR3 sequence is CASSLRPGYEQYF. CDR3 nucleotide sequence: TGTGCCAGTAGTCTCAGGCCGGGCTACGAGCAGTACTTC.

This clone was seen only once. The chain has TRBV11-1 and TRBJ2-1, with D unresolved. The CDR3 has 13 residues. V was cut by 5 bases and J by 7 bases, with 12 bases left in between. Germline assignment: CDR1 SGHAT and CDR2 FQDESV (reference sequence). This CDR3 is CASSAVNGNEQFF. In nucleotides, the CDR3 is TGTGCCAGCAGCGCCGTCAACGGGAATGAGCAGTTCTTC.

V gene TRBV18 combines with J gene TRBJ2-1, with 10 bases aligning to TRBD1. Germline V gives CDR1 KGHSH, CDR2 LQKENI. V trimming: 5 bases; J trimming: 10 bases; junction bases outside the gene matches: 11. The CDR3 is made up of 15 amino acids. The CDR3 loop is CASSRVPGQGGEQFF. CDR3 in DNA: TGTGCCAGCTCAAGGGTGCCCGGACAGGGGGGGGAGCAGTTCTTC.

This chain joins TRBV7-2 and TRBJ2-7; D might be TRBD1 (5 bases). Deletions cut 4 bases from V and 0 bases from J, with 13 bases between. This CDR3 has 15 residues. Germline V gene sequence: CDR1 SGHTA, CDR2 FQGNSA. The CDR3, as DNA: TGTGCCAGCAGCTCGTCGACAGCCTCCTCCTACGAGCAGTACTTC. This codes for CASSSSTASSYEQYF.

The table lists this clone with a count of one. The sample holds other DNA sequences that translate to the same CDR3. This chain connects TRBV6-1 to TRBJ2-7, with D possibly called TRBD1 or TRBD2 (6 bases each). The CDR3 loop spans 14 amino acids. From germline, CDR1 is MNHNS and CDR2 SASEGT. Deletions cut 3 bases from V and 2 bases from J, with 11 bases between. The CDR3 DNA reads as TGTGCCAGCAGTGAGGGGGGCTACCCCTACGAGCAGTACTTC. As protein: CASSEGGYPYEQYF.

The rearrangement links TRBV2 to TRBJ2-3; D is undetermined. The V gene's germline CDR1 is SNHLY and CDR2 FYNNEI. The CDR3 sequence is 10 residues long. Deletions cut 7 bases from V and 4 bases from J, with 3 bases between. The CDR3: CASKSDTQYF. Here the CDR3 DNA reads TGTGCCAGCAAGTCAGATACGCAGTATTTT.

The chain carries TRBV19 and TRBJ2-7, with 7 positions matching TRBD1. Germline CDR1 is LNHDA and CDR2 is SQIVND (reference sequence). The CDR3 is made up of 14 amino acids. The V and J ends lost 5 bases and 1 base, in that order; junction bases with no gene match: 5. The DNA of the CDR3 is TGTGCCAGTAGTCCCTGGACAGGTTCCTACGAGCAGTACTTC. Its translation: CASSPWTGSYEQYF.

The chain uses TRBV6-1 and TRBJ2-6; no clear D gene. V was shortened by 4 bases and J by 0 bases, with 13 bases between the two germline ends. CDR3 length: 17 amino acids. Germline V lookup: CDR1 MNHNS, CDR2 SASEGT. CDR3 in amino acids: CASSVLGLRSGANVLTF. CDR3 bases: TGTGCCAGCAGTGTACTCGGGTTGCGCTCTGGGGCCAACGTCCTGACTTTC.

This sequence joins TRBV11-2 and TRBJ2-1; 10 nucleotides match TRBD1. In germline, CDR1 is SGHAT, CDR2 FQNNGV. This CDR3 spans 16 amino acids. J was trimmed by 2 bases and V by 5 bases; bases with no gene match: 6. CDR3 nucleotides: TGTGCCAGCAGCCGGTACGGGACAGGGGCCTACAATGAGCAGTTCTTC. Protein: CASSRYGTGAYNEQFF.

This chain joins TRBV11-2 and TRBJ2-3; 16 nucleotides match TRBD2. With 3 bases clipped from V and 7 bases from J, the junction kept 7 bases outside the gene matches. Germline assignment: CDR1 SGHAT and CDR2 FQNNGV. This CDR3 region has 17 residues. The DNA for the CDR3 is TGTGCCAGCAGCTTTTCGGGACTAGCGGGAGGGGAGAATACGCAGTATTTT. Translation gives CASSFSGLAGGENTQYF.

V gene TRBV4-1 combines with J gene TRBJ1-1; D remains ambiguous. Germline CDR1 and CDR2: MGHRA and YSYEKL. Trimming left V 0 bases short and J 5 bases short, with 13 bases between. This CDR3 is 15 amino acids long. The CDR3 here is CASSQEPQTETEAFF. In DNA form, the CDR3 reads TGCGCCAGCAGCCAAGAGCCCCAAACGGAGACTGAAGCTTTCTTT.

The chain joins TRBV2 to TRBJ2-5, with D maybe TRBD2 (5 bases). Germline assignment: CDR1 SNHLY and CDR2 FYNNEI. This CDR3 has 20 residues. V lost 6 bases and J lost 1, with 30 bases in between. CDR3 in DNA: TGTGCCAGCAGCCCCCTTCACCTTGGCTTGACGGGGAACTTCCAAGAGACCCAGTACTTC. Translating gives CASSPLHLGLTGNFQETQYF.

The chain has TRBV6-4 and TRBJ1-5, with D possibly being TRBD1 (6 bases). This CDR3 is 14 amino acids long. V lost 9 bases to trimming and J lost 11 bases, with 23 bases between them. From germline, CDR1 is MRHNA and CDR2 SNTAGT. Here the CDR3 reads CARNMGGALGAQHF. CDR3 nucleotide sequence: TGTGCCAGAAACATGGGGGGGGCTCTAGGAGCCCAGCATTTT.